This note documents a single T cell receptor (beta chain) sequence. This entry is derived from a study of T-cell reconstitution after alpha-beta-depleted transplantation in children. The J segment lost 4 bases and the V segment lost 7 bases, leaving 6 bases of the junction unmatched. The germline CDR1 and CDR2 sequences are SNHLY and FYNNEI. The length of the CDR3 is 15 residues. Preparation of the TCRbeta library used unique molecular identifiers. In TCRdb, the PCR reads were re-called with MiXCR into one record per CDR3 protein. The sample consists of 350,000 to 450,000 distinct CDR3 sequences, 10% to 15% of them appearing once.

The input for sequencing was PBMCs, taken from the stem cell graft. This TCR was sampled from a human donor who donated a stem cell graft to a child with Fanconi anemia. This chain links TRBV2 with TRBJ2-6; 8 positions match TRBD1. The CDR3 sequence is CASKEQGVGANVLTF. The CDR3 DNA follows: TGTGCCAGCAAAGAACAGGGGGTCGGGGCCAACGTCCTGACTTTC.